This T cell receptor (beta chain) was sequenced for a study of cytomegalovirus exposure and HLA in healthy donors. At the level of the study: A preliminary data release comprised roughly 80 million unique TCRs obtained from HLA-typed donors. There were approximately 400 genotyped donors. Of these, 81% fell in the genetic ancestry cluster associated with self-reported Caucasian donors.

With respect to this clone: Antigen: not known.

The PCR employed 60 Vbeta primers together with 13 Jbeta primers. This table comes from immunoSEQ multiplex PCR, and its TCRdb copy is limited to in-frame clones, with some not included. There are over 85,000 clones in the sample; about 90% occur only once, and around 2% lies in the top ten. Trimming cost V 4 bases and J 4 bases; bases outside gene matches: 5. CDR1 is SGHRS, CDR2 YFSETQ, per germline. The CDR3 is made up of 15 amino acids. General observations from the study: Later analysis identified a missense DCLRE1C variant that was linked to TCR beta V- and J-gene trimming. Donors belonging to an Asian-associated ancestry cluster reportedly showed fewer N-insertions in productive TCRs than the roughly 680-donor mean, according to what a later analysis found.

Input material: PBMCs. This clonotype was sampled from a man aged 35 to 55 in good health and CMV-seronegative. The V and J genes are TRBV5-1 and TRBJ1-5; 10 bases line up with TRBD1. As DNA, the CDR3 is TGCGCCAGCAGCCCCGGGACAGGGGAGAATCAGCCCCAGCATTTT. The encoded protein is CASSPGTGENQPQHF.